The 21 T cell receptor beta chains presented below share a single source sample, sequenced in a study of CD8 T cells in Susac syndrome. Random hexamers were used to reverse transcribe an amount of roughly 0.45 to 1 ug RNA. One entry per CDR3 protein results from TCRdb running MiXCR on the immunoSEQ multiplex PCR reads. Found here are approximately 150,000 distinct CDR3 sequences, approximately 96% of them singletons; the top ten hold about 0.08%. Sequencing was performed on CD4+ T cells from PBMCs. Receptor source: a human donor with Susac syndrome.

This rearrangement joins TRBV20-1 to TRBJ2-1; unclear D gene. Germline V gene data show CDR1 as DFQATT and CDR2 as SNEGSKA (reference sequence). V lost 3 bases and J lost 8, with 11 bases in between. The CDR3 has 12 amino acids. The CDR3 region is CSARLVLDEQFF. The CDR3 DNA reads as TGCAGTGCTAGGTTGGTTCTCGATGAGCAGTTCTTC.

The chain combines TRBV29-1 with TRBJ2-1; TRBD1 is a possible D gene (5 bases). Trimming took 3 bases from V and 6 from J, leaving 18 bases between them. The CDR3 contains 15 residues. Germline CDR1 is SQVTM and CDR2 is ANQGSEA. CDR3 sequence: CSVDPVQGSANEQFF. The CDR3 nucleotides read TGCAGCGTTGATCCGGTCCAGGGTTCCGCCAATGAGCAGTTCTTC.

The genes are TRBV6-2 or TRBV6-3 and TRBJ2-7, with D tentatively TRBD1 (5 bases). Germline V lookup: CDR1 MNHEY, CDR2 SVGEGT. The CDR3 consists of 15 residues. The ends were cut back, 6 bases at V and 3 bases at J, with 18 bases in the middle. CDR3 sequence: CASRPNLRDYYEQYF. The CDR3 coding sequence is TGTGCCAGCAGGCCGAACCTCAGGGATTACTACGAGCAGTACTTC.

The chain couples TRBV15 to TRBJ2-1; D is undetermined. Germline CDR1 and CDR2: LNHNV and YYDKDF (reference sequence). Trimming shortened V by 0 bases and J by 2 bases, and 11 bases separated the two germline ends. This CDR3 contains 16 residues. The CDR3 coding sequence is TGTGCCACCAGCAGAGATTATGGGGTCCCCTACAATGAGCAGTTCTTC. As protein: CATSRDYGVPYNEQFF.

The CDR3 DNA reads TGCGCCAGCAGCCAAGAGAGGAGCGGGCGGGGGCGAGAGACCCAGTACTTC. Translated, it gives CASSQERSGRGRETQYF. The J gene is TRBJ2-5, the V gene TRBV4-1, with D possibly being TRBD2 (7 bases). Trimming cost V 0 bases and J 4 bases, with 18 bases left between them. The CDR3 is 17 residues long. Germline V CDR1 and CDR2: MGHRA, YSYEKL.

The CDR3 DNA follows: TGTGCCAGCATCGGACTAGCCAGCACAGATACGCAGTATTTT. This sequence encodes CASIGLASTDTQYF. V and J are TRBV28 and TRBJ2-3, with 8 bases aligning to TRBD2. CDR3 size: 14 residues. Germline CDR1 and CDR2: MDHEN and SYDVKM. The V segment lost 7 bases and the J segment 0 bases; nucleotides outside the gene matches: 3.

CDR3 sequence: CASSLGPSSGAFQETQYF. The CDR3, as DNA: TGTGCCAGCAGTTTAGGCCCCTCTAGCGGGGCCTTCCAAGAGACCCAGTACTTC. The rearrangement uses TRBV12-3 or TRBV12-4 and TRBJ2-5, with 9 bases fitting TRBD2. The length of the CDR3 is 18 residues. V shed 1 base and J 1 base; nucleotides not matched to a gene: 10.

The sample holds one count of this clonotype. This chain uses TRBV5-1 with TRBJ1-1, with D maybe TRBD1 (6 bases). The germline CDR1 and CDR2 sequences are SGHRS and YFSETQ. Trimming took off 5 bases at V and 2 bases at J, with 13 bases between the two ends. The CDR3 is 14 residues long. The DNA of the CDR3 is TGCGCCAGCAGTAAAGGACAGAGAAACACTGAAGCTTTCTTT. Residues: CASSKGQRNTEAFF. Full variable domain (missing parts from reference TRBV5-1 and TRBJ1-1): KAGVTQTPRYLIKTRGQQVTLSCSPISGHRSVSWYQQTPGQGLQFLFEYFSETQRNKGNFPGRFSGRQFSNSRSEMNVSTLELGDSALYLCASSKGQRNTEAFFGQGTRLTVV.

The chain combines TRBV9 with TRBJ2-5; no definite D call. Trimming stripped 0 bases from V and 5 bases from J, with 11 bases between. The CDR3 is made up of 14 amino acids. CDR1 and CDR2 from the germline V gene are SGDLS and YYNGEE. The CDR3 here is CASSVANEQETQYF. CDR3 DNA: TGTGCCAGCAGCGTAGCGAACGAACAGGAGACCCAGTACTTC.

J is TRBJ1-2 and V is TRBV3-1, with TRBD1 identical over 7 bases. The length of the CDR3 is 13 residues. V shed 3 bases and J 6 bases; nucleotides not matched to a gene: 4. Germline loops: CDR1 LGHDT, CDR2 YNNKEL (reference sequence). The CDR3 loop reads CASSHIQGNGYTF. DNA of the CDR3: TGTGCCAGCAGCCACATACAGGGGAATGGCTACACCTTC.

CDR3 region: CASRKGDTQYF. The CDR3 nucleotides are TGCGCCAGTCGGAAGGGCGATACGCAGTATTTT. The chain carries TRBV5-1 and TRBJ2-3; D call uncertain. The germline V gene encodes CDR1 SGHRS and CDR2 YFSETQ. Trimming stripped 8 bases from V and 6 bases from J, with 10 bases between. The CDR3 spans 11 residues.

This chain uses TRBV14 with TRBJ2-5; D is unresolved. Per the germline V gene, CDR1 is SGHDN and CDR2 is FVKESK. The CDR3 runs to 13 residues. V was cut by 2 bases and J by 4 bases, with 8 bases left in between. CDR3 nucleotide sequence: TGTGCCAGCAGCCAACTTGGACCAGAGACCCAGTACTTC. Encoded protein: CASSQLGPETQYF. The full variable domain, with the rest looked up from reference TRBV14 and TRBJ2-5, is EAGVTQFPSHSVIEKGQTVTLRCDPISGHDNLYWYRRVMGKEIKFLLHFVKESKQDESGMPNNRFLAERTGGTYSTLKVQPAELEDSGVYFCASSQLGPETQYFGPGTRLLVL.

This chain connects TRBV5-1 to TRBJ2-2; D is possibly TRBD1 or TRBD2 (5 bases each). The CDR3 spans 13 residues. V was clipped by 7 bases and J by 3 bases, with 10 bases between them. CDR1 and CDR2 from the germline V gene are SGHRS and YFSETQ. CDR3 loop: CASGGTDTGELFF. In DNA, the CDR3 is TGCGCCAGCGGGGGAACCGACACCGGGGAGCTGTTTTTT.

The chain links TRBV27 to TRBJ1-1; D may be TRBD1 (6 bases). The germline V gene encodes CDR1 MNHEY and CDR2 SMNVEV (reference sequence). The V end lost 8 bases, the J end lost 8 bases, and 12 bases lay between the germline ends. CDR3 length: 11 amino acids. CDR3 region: CASRSRGEAFF. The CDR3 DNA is TGTGCCAGCCGGTCGAGGGGGGAAGCTTTCTTT.

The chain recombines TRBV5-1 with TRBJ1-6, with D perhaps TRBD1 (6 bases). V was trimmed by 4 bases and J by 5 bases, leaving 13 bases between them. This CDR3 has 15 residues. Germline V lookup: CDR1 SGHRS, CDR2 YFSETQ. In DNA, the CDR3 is TGCGCCAGCAGCCCTCAACAGGGAGATAATTCACCCCTCCACTTT. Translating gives CASSPQQGDNSPLHF.

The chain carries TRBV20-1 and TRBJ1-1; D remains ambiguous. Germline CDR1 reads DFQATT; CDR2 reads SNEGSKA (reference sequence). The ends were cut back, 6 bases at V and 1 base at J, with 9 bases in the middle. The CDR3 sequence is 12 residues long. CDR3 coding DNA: TGCAGTGCGAGAACTGAGAACACTGAAGCTTTCTTT. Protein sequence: CSARTENTEAFF.

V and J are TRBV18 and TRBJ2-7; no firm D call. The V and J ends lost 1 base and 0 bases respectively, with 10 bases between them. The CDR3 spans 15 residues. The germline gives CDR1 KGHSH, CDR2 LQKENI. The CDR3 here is CASSPQQESSYEQYF. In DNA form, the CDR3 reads TGTGCCAGCTCACCACAGCAGGAAAGCTCCTACGAGCAGTACTTC.

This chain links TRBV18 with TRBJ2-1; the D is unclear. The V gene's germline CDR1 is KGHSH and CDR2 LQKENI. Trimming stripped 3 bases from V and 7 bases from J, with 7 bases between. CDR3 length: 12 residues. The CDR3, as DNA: TGTGCCAGCTCACCGGTGAGAAATGAGCAGTTCTTC. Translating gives CASSPVRNEQFF.

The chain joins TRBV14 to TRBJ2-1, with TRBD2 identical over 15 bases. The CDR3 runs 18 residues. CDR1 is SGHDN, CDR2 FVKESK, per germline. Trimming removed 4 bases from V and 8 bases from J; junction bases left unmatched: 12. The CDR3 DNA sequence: TGTGCCAGCAGCCCACACCCCGGACTAGCGGGAGGGCCCCATGAGCAGTTCTTC. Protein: CASSPHPGLAGGPHEQFF.

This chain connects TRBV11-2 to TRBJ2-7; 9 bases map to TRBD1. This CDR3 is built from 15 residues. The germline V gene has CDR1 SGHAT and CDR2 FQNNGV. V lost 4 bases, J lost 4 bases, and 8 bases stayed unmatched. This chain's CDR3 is CASSSIQGAGYEQYF. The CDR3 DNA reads TGTGCCAGCAGCTCGATACAGGGGGCAGGGTACGAGCAGTACTTC.

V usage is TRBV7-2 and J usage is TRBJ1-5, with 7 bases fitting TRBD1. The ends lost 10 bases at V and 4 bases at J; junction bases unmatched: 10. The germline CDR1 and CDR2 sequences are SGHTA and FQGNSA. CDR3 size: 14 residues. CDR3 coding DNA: TGTGCCATCCAGACAGGGTCGGGAAATCAGCCCCAGCATTTT. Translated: CAIQTGSGNQPQHF.